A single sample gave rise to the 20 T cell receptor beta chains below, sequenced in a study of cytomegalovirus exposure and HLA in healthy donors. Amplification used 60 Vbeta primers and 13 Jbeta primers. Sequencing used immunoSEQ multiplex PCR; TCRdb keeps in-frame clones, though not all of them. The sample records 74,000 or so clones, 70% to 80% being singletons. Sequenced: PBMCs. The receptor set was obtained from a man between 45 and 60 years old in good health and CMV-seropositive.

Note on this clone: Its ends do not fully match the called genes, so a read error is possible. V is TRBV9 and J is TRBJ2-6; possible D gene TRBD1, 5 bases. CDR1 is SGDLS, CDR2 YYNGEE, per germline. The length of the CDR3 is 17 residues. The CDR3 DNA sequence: TGTGCCAGCAGCGTAGAGGGTACGGGTCTTGGGGCCAACGGCCTGACTTTC. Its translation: CASSVEGTGLGANGLTF.

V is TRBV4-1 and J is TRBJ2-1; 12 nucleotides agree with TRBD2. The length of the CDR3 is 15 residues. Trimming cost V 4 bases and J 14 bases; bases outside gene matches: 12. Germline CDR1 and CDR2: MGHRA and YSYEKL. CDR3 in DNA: TGCGCCAGCAGCCGAAGCAGGACTAGCGGGAAGGGTGAGTTCTTC. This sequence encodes CASSRSRTSGKGEFF.

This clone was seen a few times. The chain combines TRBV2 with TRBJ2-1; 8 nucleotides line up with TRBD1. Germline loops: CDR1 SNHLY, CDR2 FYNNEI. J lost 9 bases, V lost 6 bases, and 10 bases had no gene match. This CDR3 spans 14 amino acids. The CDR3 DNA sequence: TGTGCCAGCAGACCCGGACAGGGCAGGGGTGAGCAGTTCTTC. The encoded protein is CASRPGQGRGEQFF.

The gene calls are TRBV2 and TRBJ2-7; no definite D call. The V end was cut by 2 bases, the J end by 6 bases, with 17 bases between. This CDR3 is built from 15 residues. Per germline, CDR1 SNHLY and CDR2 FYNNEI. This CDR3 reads CASSEYSGSPLEQYF. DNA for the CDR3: TGTGCCAGCAGTGAATACTCCGGGTCTCCCCTCGAGCAGTACTTC.

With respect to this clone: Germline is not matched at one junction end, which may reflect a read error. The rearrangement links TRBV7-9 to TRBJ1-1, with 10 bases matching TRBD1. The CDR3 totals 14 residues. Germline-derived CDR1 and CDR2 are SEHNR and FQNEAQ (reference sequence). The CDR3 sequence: CSSSAGTGVTEAFF. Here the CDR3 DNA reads TGTTCCAGCAGCGCGGGGACAGGGGTAACTGAAGCTTTCTTT.

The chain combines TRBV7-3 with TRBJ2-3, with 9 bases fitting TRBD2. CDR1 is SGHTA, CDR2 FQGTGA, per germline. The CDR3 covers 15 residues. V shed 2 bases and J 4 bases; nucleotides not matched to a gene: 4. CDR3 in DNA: TGTGCCAGCAGCTTAGTAGCGGGAGATTCAGATACGCAGTATTTT. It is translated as CASSLVAGDSDTQYF. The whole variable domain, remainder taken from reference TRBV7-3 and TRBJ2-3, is GAGVSQTPSNKVTEKGKYVELRCDPISGHTALYWYRQSLGQGPEFLIYFQGTGAADDSGLPNDRFFAVRPEGSVSTLKIQRTERGDSAVYLCASSLVAGDSDTQYFGPGTRLTVL.

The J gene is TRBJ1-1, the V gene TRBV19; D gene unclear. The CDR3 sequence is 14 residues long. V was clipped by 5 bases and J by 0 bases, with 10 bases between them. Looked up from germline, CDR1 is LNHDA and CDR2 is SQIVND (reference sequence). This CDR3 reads CASSPPSMNTEAFF. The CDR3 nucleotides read TGTGCCAGTAGTCCCCCTAGCATGAACACTGAAGCTTTCTTT. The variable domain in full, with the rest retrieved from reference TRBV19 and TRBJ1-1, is DGGITQSPKYLFRKEGQNVTLSCEQNLNHDAMYWYRQDPGQGLRLIYYSQIVNDFQKGDIAEGYSVSREKKESFPLTVTSAQKNPTAFYLCASSPPSMNTEAFFGQGTRLTVV.

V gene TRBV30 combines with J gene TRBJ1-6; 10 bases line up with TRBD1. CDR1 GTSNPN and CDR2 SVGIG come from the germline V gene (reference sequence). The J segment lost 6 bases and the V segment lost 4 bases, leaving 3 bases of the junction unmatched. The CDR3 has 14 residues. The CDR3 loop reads CAWKWTGGNSPLHF. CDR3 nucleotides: TGTGCCTGGAAATGGACAGGGGGTAATTCACCCCTCCACTTT.

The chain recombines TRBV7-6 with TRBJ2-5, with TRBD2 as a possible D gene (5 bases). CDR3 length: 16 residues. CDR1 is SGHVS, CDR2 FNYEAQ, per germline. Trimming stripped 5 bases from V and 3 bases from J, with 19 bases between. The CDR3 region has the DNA TGTGCCAGCAGCACCTTTCACCCCCGGGGAGAAGAGACCCAGTACTTC. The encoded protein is CASSTFHPRGEETQYF.

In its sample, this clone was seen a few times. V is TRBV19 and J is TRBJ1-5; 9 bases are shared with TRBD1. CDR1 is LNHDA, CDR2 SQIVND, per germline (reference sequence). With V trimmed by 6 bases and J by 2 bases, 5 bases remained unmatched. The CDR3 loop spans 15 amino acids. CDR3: CASRTGGGRNQPQHF. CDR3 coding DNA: TGTGCCAGTAGGACAGGGGGAGGGCGCAATCAGCCCCAGCATTTT.

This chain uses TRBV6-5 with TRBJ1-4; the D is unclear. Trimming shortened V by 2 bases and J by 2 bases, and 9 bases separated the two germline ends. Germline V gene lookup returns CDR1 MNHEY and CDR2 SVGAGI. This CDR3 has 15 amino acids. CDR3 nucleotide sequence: TGTGCCAGCAGTTACGGAGGGAATACTAATGAAAAACTGTTTTTT. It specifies CASSYGGNTNEKLFF.

CDR3 DNA: TGTGCCTGGAGGGTTCAGCAGGGGGACTATGGCTACACCTTC. The encoded protein is CAWRVQQGDYGYTF. The chain links TRBV30 to TRBJ1-2, with 7 bases that match TRBD1. The CDR3 extends over 14 amino acids. Germline V gene data show CDR1 as GTSNPN and CDR2 as SVGIG (reference sequence). The trim removed 3 bases at V and 3 bases at J, leaving 7 bases unmatched.

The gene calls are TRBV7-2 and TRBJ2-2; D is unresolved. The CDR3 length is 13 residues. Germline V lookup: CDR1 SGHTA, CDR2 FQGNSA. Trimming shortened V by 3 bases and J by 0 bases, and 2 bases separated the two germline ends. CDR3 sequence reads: CASSFANTGELFF. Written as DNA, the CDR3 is TGTGCCAGCAGCTTCGCGAACACCGGGGAGCTGTTTTTT. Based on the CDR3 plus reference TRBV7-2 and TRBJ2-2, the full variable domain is GAGVSQSPSNKVTEKGKDVELRCDPISGHTALYWYRQSLGQGLEFLIYFQGNSAPDKSGLPSDRFSAERTGGSVSTLTIQRTQQEDSAVYLCASSFANTGELFFGEGSRLTVL.

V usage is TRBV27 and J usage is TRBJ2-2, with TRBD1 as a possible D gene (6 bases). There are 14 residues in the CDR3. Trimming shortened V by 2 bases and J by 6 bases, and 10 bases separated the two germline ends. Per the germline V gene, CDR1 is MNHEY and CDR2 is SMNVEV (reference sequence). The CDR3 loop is CASSLRGSAGELFF. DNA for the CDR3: TGTGCCAGCAGTTTAAGGGGGAGCGCCGGGGAGCTGTTTTTT.

CDR3 DNA: TGCGCCAGCGGGCAGCAGGACACTGAAGCTTTCTTT. Protein: CASGQQDTEAFF. The gene calls are TRBV5-1 and TRBJ1-1; D is uncertain. CDR3 size: 12 residues. Trimming pared 7 bases from V and 3 bases from J, leaving 10 bases between. Germline assignment: CDR1 SGHRS and CDR2 YFSETQ.

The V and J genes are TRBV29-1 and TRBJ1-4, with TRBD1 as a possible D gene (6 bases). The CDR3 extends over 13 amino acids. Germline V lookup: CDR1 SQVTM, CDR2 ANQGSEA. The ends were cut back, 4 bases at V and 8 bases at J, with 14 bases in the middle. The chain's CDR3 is CSVGDTPGEKLFF. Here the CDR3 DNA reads TGCAGCGTTGGGGACACCCCGGGGGAAAAACTGTTTTTT.

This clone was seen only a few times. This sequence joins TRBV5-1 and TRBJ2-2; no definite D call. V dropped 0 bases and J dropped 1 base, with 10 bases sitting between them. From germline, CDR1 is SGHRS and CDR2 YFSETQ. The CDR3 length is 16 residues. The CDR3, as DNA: TGCGCCAGCAGCTTGGTCGGTAGCATGAACACCGGGGAGCTGTTTTTT. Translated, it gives CASSLVGSMNTGELFF.

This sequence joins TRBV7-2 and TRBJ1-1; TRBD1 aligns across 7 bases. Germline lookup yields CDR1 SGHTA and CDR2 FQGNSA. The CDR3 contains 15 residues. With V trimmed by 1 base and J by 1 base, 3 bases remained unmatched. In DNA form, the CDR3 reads TGTGCCAGCAGCTTAGAGGCAGGGGGGAACACTGAAGCTTTCTTT. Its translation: CASSLEAGGNTEAFF.

The CDR3 loop reads CAWSEGGRAANYGYTF. CDR3 in DNA: TGTGCCTGGAGTGAGGGAGGCAGGGCAGCTAACTATGGCTACACCTTC. V gene TRBV30 combines with J gene TRBJ1-2; D is possibly TRBD1 (5 bases). V lost 1 base, J lost 0 bases, and 15 bases lay in between. CDR1 is GTSNPN, CDR2 SVGIG, per germline (reference sequence). The length of the CDR3 is 16 residues.

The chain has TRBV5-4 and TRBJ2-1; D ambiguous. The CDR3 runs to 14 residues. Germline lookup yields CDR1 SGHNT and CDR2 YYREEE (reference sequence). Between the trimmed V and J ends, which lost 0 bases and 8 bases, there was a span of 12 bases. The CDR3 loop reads CASSLAGSIDEQFF. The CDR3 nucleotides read TGTGCCAGCAGCTTGGCCGGTAGCATAGATGAGCAGTTCTTC.